The entry that follows covers one T cell receptor beta chain sequence. Its antigen remains unidentified. TCRdb's copy holds only in-frame clones and misses some; the assay was immunoSEQ multiplex PCR. This table has approximately 67,000 clones, 83% appearing once. This sample was included in a study of neoadjuvant anti-PD-1 for oral cavity cancer. Patients had newly diagnosed, untreated stage II-IVA oral cavity squamous cell carcinoma. These oral cavity squamous cell carcinomas were HPV-negative and locally advanced. Blood cells were analyzed directly, without culture or expansion. General study points: Each response group had just a few patients in TCR analyses.

The CDR3 totals 14 residues. The germline V and J ends were trimmed by 2 bases and 7 bases, with 9 bases remaining between them. Germline V gene sequence: CDR1 SGHDN, CDR2 FVKESK. The sequence was obtained from a person aged 35 to 85 with oral cavity squamous cell carcinoma. The V call is TRBV14, the J call TRBJ1-6, with D unresolved. Here the sequenced sample was PBMCs, taken before nivolumab (anti-PD-1) treatment. Here the CDR3 DNA reads TGTGCCAGCAGCCAACATTTTTCAAATTCACCCCTCCACTTT. It is translated as CASSQHFSNSPLHF.